These 15 T cell receptor beta chains came from one sample sequenced in a study of monozygotic twins with inflammatory bowel disease. Reprocessing the 5' RACE reads, TCRdb reports a single entry for every CDR3 protein and omits DNA. The sample has 200,000 to 250,000 distinct CDR3 sequences, and its top ten clones hold 1.6%. Sequencing was performed on blood. The source is a human donor with ulcerative colitis or Crohn's disease, or a healthy co-twin of an affected twin (not recorded which).

The chain uses TRBV5-1 and TRBJ2-7. The germline V gene encodes CDR1 SGHRS and CDR2 YFSETQ. This CDR3 has 14 residues. The CDR3 loop is CASSLVGGDYEQYF. Based on the CDR3 plus reference TRBV5-1 and TRBJ2-7, the full variable domain is KAGVTQTPRYLIKTRGQQVTLSCSPISGHRSVSWYQQTPGQGLQFLFEYFSETQRNKGNFPGRFSGRQFSNSRSEMNVSTLELGDSALYLCASSLVGGDYEQYFGPGTRLTVT.

V is TRBV10-3 and J is TRBJ2-7; TCRdb's assignment of TRBD1 cannot be checked, as there is no DNA. The CDR3 loop spans 15 amino acids. In germline, CDR1 is ENHRY, CDR2 SYGVKD. CDR3 residues: CAISPDRTSSYEQYF.

V usage is TRBV27 and J usage is TRBJ2-7. The CDR3 totals 17 residues. Germline CDR1 and CDR2: MNHEY and SMNVEV (reference sequence). CDR3 loop: CASSLVSASGSPYEQYF.

The V and J genes are TRBV5-1 and TRBJ2-7; absent DNA, TCRdb's TRBD2 call cannot be checked. The germline gives CDR1 SGHRS, CDR2 YFSETQ. The CDR3 contains 15 residues. This chain's CDR3 is CASSGSRDKWGEQYF. Full variable domain (rest looked up from reference TRBV5-1 and TRBJ2-7): KAGVTQTPRYLIKTRGQQVTLSCSPISGHRSVSWYQQTPGQGLQFLFEYFSETQRNKGNFPGRFSGRQFSNSRSEMNVSTLELGDSALYLCASSGSRDKWGEQYFGPGTRLTVT.

The rearrangement joins TRBV2 to TRBJ2-5. The CDR3 consists of 12 residues. Per the germline V gene, CDR1 is SNHLY and CDR2 is FYNNEI. This CDR3 is CASSDLQETQYF.

The gene calls are TRBV29-1 and TRBJ1-1. The CDR3 runs to 15 residues. Germline V CDR1 and CDR2: SQVTM, ANQGSEA. CDR3 sequence reads: CSVSRPDGLNTEAFF.

The chain combines TRBV12-3 or TRBV12-4 with TRBJ1-1; the D call of TRBD1 rests on TCRdb alone, since no DNA is present to check it. This CDR3 has 16 residues. The CDR3: CASSPSSLGQNTEAFF.

The chain uses TRBV5-4 and TRBJ1-1; TCRdb's assignment of TRBD1 cannot be checked, as there is no DNA. The CDR3 totals 16 residues. Germline assignment: CDR1 SGHNT and CDR2 YYREEE (reference sequence). CDR3 sequence: CASSPGAIRLETEAFF. The whole variable domain, remainder taken from reference TRBV5-4 and TRBJ1-1, is ETGVTQSPTHLIKTRGQQVTLRCSSQSGHNTVSWYQQALGQGPQFIFQYYREEENGRGNFPPRFSGLQFPNYSSELNVNALELDDSALYLCASSPGAIRLETEAFFGQGTRLTVV.

The chain recombines TRBV20-1 with TRBJ2-1; TCRdb names TRBD1, which stays unverified in the absence of DNA. Germline V gives CDR1 DFQATT, CDR2 SNEGSKA (reference sequence). This CDR3 contains 13 residues. The CDR3 reads CSASGGTYNEQFF.

The chain uses TRBV12-3 or TRBV12-4 and TRBJ2-5; TCRdb outputs TRBD1, but without DNA this stays unchecked. This CDR3 has 13 amino acids. CDR3 region: CASTMDREETQYF.

The chain employs TRBV11-2 and TRBJ1-1. CDR1 and CDR2 (germline): SGHAT, FQNNGV. This CDR3 is built from 12 residues. The CDR3: CASSWERIEAFF.

This chain links TRBV18 with TRBJ1-2. Germline V CDR1 and CDR2: KGHSH, LQKENI. The length of the CDR3 is 15 residues. The CDR3 is CASSPQEGPNYGYNF.

V gene TRBV6-2 or TRBV6-3 combines with J gene TRBJ2-2; TCRdb's D call, TRBD1, is unchecked because there is no DNA. The length of the CDR3 is 16 residues. The V gene's germline CDR1 is MNHEY and CDR2 SVGEGT. The chain's CDR3 is CASRRTGGANTGELFF.

The rearrangement joins TRBV5-1 to TRBJ1-1; absent DNA, TCRdb's TRBD1 call cannot be checked. Germline assignment: CDR1 SGHRS and CDR2 YFSETQ. The CDR3 consists of 16 residues. This CDR3 is CASSGYTGQLNTEAFF.

The rearrangement joins TRBV5-6 to TRBJ2-1. Germline V CDR1 and CDR2: SGHDT, YYEEEE. The CDR3 length is 14 residues. CDR3 amino acids: CASSLDGLYNEQFF.